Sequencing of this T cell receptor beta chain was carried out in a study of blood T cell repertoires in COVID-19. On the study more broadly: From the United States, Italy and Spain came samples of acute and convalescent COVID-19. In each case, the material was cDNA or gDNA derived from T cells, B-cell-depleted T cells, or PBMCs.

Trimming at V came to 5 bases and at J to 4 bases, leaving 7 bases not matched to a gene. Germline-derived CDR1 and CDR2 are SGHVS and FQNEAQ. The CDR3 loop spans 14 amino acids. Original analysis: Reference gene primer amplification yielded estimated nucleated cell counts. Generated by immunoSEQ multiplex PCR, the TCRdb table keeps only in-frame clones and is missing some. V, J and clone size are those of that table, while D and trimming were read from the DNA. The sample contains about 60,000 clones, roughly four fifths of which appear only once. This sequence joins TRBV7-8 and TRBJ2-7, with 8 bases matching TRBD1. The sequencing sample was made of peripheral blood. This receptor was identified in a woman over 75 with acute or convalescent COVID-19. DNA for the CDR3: TGTGCCAGCAGCCAGGACAGGGCTCTGTACGAGCAGTACTTC. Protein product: CASSQDRALYEQYF. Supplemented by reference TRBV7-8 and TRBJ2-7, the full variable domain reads GAGVSQSPRYKVAKRGQDVALRCDPISGHVSLFWYQQALGQGPEFLTYFQNEAQLDKSGLPSDRFFAERPEGSVSTLKIQRTQQEDSAVYLCASSQDRALYEQYFGPGTRLTVT.